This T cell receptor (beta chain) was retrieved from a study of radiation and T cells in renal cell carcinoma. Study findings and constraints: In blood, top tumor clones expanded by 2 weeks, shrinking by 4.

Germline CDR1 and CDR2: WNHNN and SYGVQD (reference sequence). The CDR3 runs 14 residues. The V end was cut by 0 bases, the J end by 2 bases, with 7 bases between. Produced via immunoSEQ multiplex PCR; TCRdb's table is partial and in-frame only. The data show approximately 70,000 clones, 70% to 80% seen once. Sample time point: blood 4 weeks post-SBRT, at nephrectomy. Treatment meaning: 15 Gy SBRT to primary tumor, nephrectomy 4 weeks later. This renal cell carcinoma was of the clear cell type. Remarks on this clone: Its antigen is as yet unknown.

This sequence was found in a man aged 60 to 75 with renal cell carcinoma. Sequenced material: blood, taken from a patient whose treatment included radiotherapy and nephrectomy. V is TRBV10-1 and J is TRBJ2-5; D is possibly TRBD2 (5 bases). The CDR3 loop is CASSESDSQETQYF. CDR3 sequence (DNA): TGCGCCAGCAGTGAGTCGGACTCACAAGAGACCCAGTACTTC.